These 17 T cell receptor beta chains originate from one sample sequenced in a study of cytomegalovirus exposure and HLA in healthy donors. PCR used 60 Vbeta primers and 13 Jbeta primers. The data were produced by immunoSEQ multiplex PCR, yet TCRdb's version contains in-frame clones alone and is incomplete. Of more than 80,000 clones in the sample, around 76% were seen once. Input material: PBMCs. Source of these receptors: a woman aged 55-69 years in good health and CMV-seropositive.

In this sample, this clone turned up once. The chain carries TRBV27 and TRBJ1-2; tentatively, D is TRBD1 (5 bases). The CDR3 loop spans 13 amino acids. Germline loops: CDR1 MNHEY, CDR2 SMNVEV (reference sequence). V dropped 2 bases and J dropped 3 bases, with 7 bases sitting between them. CDR3 residues: CASSLRQYYGYTF. For the CDR3, the DNA is TGTGCCAGCAGTTTAAGACAGTACTATGGCTACACCTTC.

This clone was detected only a few times. J is TRBJ1-1 and V is TRBV6-1; D call uncertain. Trimming stripped 0 bases from V and 8 bases from J, with 7 bases between. The germline CDR1 and CDR2 sequences are MNHNS and SASEGT. The CDR3 has 12 amino acids. The CDR3 DNA sequence: TGTGCCAGCAGTGAAGCGGTAGAGGAAGCTTTCTTT. Encoded protein: CASSEAVEEAFF.

V usage is TRBV7-2 and J usage is TRBJ1-1; D is undetermined. CDR1 and CDR2 from the germline V gene are SGHTA and FQGNSA. Deletions cut 4 bases from V and 1 base from J, with 13 bases between. The CDR3 has 15 amino acids. CDR3 DNA sequence: TGTGCCAGCAGCTCGAACACAAACAGGAACACTGAAGCTTTCTTT. It is translated as CASSSNTNRNTEAFF.

The chain joins TRBV9 to TRBJ2-2, with 14 bases lining up with TRBD2. V trimming: 3 bases; J trimming: 5 bases; junction bases outside the gene matches: 3. The CDR3 runs to 16 residues. Germline V gene sequence: CDR1 SGDLS, CDR2 YYNGEE. Here the CDR3 DNA reads TGTGCCAGCAGCGCAAGGACTAGCGGGAGGACCGGGGAGCTGTTTTTT. This encodes CASSARTSGRTGELFF.

The gene calls are TRBV7-6 and TRBJ2-1, with 8 bases lining up with TRBD2. The V segment lost 5 bases and the J segment 4 bases; nucleotides outside the gene matches: 7. The CDR3 has 15 amino acids. The germline gives CDR1 SGHVS, CDR2 FNYEAQ. The CDR3 sequence: CASSEGGGTYNEQFF. CDR3 DNA: TGTGCCAGCAGCGAGGGCGGGGGGACTTACAATGAGCAGTTCTTC.

The rearrangement links TRBV9 to TRBJ2-7; the match to TRBD2 covers 9 bases. The germline CDR1 and CDR2 sequences are SGDLS and YYNGEE. The CDR3 is 13 residues long. V dropped 4 bases and J dropped 6; count of bases not matched to a gene: 5. CDR3: CASSPTGLAEQYF. For the CDR3, the DNA is TGTGCCAGCAGCCCGACGGGACTAGCCGAGCAGTACTTC.

The J gene is TRBJ2-7, the V gene TRBV5-1; TRBD2 matches at 12 bases. Trimming removed 1 base from V and 6 bases from J; junction bases left unmatched: 2. This CDR3 has 14 amino acids. Looked up from germline, CDR1 is SGHRS and CDR2 is YFSETQ. The CDR3 is CASSLSLAGGEQYF. DNA for the CDR3: TGCGCCAGCAGCTTGTCACTAGCGGGAGGCGAGCAGTACTTC.

This clone showed up just once. V usage is TRBV5-4 and J usage is TRBJ1-1; 7 bases are shared with TRBD1. CDR1 and CDR2 (germline): SGHNT, YYREEE (reference sequence). V was pared by 4 bases and J by 1 base, with 10 bases of the junction left unmatched. This CDR3 region has 16 residues. The CDR3 spells CASSPRDRRRNTEAFF. In DNA form, the CDR3 reads TGTGCCAGCAGCCCAAGGGACAGACGGCGGAACACTGAAGCTTTCTTT.

The chain recombines TRBV14 with TRBJ1-1; 9 bases map to TRBD1. V shed 7 bases and J 6 bases; nucleotides not matched to a gene: 9. Germline V gives CDR1 SGHDN, CDR2 FVKESK. The CDR3 length is 14 residues. This CDR3 reads CASKHRDRVAEAFF. In DNA, the CDR3 is TGTGCCAGCAAACACCGGGACAGGGTTGCTGAAGCTTTCTTT.

The sample holds one count of this clone. The chain uses TRBV20-1 and TRBJ1-1; D uncertain. Trimming shortened V by 3 bases and J by 5 bases, and 7 bases separated the two germline ends. CDR1 and CDR2 from the germline V gene are DFQATT and SNEGSKA (reference sequence). CDR3 length equals 11 residues. CDR3 coding DNA: TGCAGTGCTAGTAGGGAGACTGAAGCTTTCTTT. Its translation: CSASRETEAFF.

Only one count was recorded for this clone. The V and J genes are TRBV28 and TRBJ1-2; D may be TRBD1 (5 bases). The CDR3 consists of 14 residues. Germline CDR1 is MDHEN and CDR2 is SYDVKM. V lost 1 base, J lost 5 bases, and 11 bases lay in between. The CDR3 sequence is CASSLLVRDYGYTF. The CDR3 coding sequence is TGTGCCAGCAGTTTATTGGTCAGGGATTATGGCTACACCTTC.

This clone was seen just once. The J gene is TRBJ2-7, the V gene TRBV28; 7 bases match TRBD2. The CDR3 consists of 16 residues. The trim removed 6 bases at V and 0 bases at J, leaving 11 bases unmatched. Germline assignment: CDR1 MDHEN and CDR2 SYDVKM. The CDR3: CASSENSGPLSYEQYF. The CDR3 nucleotides read TGTGCCAGCAGCGAGAATAGCGGGCCTCTCTCCTACGAGCAGTACTTC. Complete variable domain (other parts from reference TRBV28 and TRBJ2-7): DVKVTQSSRYLVKRTGEKVFLECVQDMDHENMFWYRQDPGLGLRLIYFSYDVKMKEKGDIPEGYSVSREKKERFSLILESASTNQTSMYLCASSENSGPLSYEQYFGPGTRLTVT.

This sequence joins TRBV5-4 and TRBJ2-5; weak D call: TRBD1 (5 bases). Germline lookup yields CDR1 SGHNT and CDR2 YYREEE (reference sequence). This CDR3 has 13 amino acids. Trimming took off 1 base at V and 2 bases at J, with 6 bases between the two ends. The CDR3, as DNA: TGTGCCAGCAGCTTGAACAGGCAAGAGACCCAGTACTTC. Translation: CASSLNRQETQYF.

Only one count was recorded for this clone. The chain has TRBV9 and TRBJ2-1; 10 bases are shared with TRBD2. This CDR3 has 18 amino acids. Germline CDR1 SGDLS, CDR2 YYNGEE. V shed 4 bases, J shed 8 bases, and the junction held 18 bases outside the gene matches. The chain's CDR3 is CASSPRPGTSVSDHEQFF. The CDR3 DNA is TGTGCCAGCAGCCCACGTCCCGGGACTAGCGTGAGTGATCATGAGCAGTTCTTC.

The chain joins TRBV19 to TRBJ2-3; D unresolved. Germline assignment: CDR1 LNHDA and CDR2 SQIVND (reference sequence). Trimming cost V 4 bases and J 3 bases, with 2 bases left between them. The CDR3 covers 11 residues. CDR3 amino acids: CASSTTDTQYF. The CDR3 DNA sequence: TGTGCCAGTAGTACGACAGATACGCAGTATTTT.

This clone was counted once. This CDR3 is CASSDGTGYEQYF. DNA of the CDR3: TGTGCCAGCTCAGATGGGACAGGGTACGAGCAGTACTTC. This chain connects TRBV18 to TRBJ2-7; 9 bases line up with TRBD1. The CDR3 totals 13 residues. CDR1 is KGHSH, CDR2 LQKENI, per germline. Trimming removed 5 bases from V and 4 bases from J; junction bases left unmatched: 3.

Only a few counts were recorded for this clone. This sequence joins TRBV14 and TRBJ2-1, with D perhaps matching TRBD2 (5 bases). Germline V lookup: CDR1 SGHDN, CDR2 FVKESK. V was trimmed by 3 bases and J by 2 bases, leaving 14 bases between them. The CDR3 extends over 16 amino acids. DNA for the CDR3: TGTGCCAGCAGCCACGGGTCTAGCCTTCCCTACAATGAGCAGTTCTTC. It is translated as CASSHGSSLPYNEQFF.